This T cell receptor (beta chain) originates from a study of OX40 agonist ivuxolimab in advanced cancers. Across the study: Ivuxolimab is a fully human IgG2 antibody that activates OX40 (CD134). Patients were infused with ivuxolimab every 2 weeks at 0.01 to 10 mg/kg.

Study-wide results and caveats: Expanded peripheral T cells had an undetermined antigen specificity.

The germline CDR1 and CDR2 sequences are ENHRY and SYGVKD. The CDR3 spans 15 residues. Trimming stripped 3 bases from V and 1 base from J, with 9 bases between. Points on this clone: Its antigen remains unidentified.

Sequenced by immunoSEQ multiplex PCR; TCRdb stores in-frame clones only, minus some. The sample yields about 59,000 clones, approximately 87% seen once. V is TRBV10-3 and J is TRBJ2-2; D may match TRBD1 or TRBD2 (6 bases each). The TCR originated in an adult with an advanced solid tumor such as melanoma, head and neck, liver or kidney cancer. The input for sequencing was CD4+ or CD8+ T cells sorted from blood, taken in a trial of the OX40 agonist ivuxolimab. CDR3 nucleotides: TGTGCCATCAGTGAAGGGGGGAAGAACACCGGGGAGCTGTTTTTT. This sequence encodes CAISEGGKNTGELFF.